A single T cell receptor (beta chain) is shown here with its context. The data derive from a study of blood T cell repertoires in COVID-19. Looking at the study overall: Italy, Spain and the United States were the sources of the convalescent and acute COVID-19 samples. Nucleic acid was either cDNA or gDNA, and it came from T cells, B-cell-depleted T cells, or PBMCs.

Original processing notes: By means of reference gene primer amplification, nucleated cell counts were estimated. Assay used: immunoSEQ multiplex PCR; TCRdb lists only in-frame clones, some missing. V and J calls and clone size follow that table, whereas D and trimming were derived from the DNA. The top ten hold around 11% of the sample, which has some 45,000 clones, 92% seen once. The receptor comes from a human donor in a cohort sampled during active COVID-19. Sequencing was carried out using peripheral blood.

This CDR3 reads CAGFPQFF. The CDR3 region has the DNA TGTGCCGGCTTCCCGCAGTTCTTC. This chain links TRBV3-1 (or the pseudogene TRBV3-2) with TRBJ2-1, with D uncertain. Germline lookup yields CDR1 LGHDT and CDR2 YNNKEL (reference sequence). V was clipped by 11 bases and J by 12 bases, with 8 bases between them. The CDR3 is 8 amino acids.